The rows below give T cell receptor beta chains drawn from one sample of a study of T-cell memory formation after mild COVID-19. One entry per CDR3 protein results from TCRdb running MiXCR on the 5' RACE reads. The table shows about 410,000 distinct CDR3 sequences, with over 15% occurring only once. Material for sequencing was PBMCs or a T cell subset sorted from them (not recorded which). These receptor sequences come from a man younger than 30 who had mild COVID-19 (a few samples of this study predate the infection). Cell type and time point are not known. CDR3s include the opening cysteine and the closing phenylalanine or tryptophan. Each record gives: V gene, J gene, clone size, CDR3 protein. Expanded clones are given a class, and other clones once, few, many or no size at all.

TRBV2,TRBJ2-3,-,CATRTSGGSDTQYF
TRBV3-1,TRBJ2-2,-,CASSQGGGTGELFF
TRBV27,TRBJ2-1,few,CASSLSGPGGYEQFF
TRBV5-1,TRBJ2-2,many,CASTPGGRANTGELFF
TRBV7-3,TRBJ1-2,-,CASSNYVTGRDGYTF
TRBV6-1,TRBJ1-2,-,CASSDLGTDTYGYTF
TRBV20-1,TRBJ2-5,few,CSARKPGARQETQYF
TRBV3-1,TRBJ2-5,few,CASSQGLAGGRHHEETQYF
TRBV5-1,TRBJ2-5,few,CASSLQAGGPQGATQYF
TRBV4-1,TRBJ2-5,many,CASSLQGTYKETQYF
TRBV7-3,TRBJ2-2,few,CASRQTGSVTGELFF
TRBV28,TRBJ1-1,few,CASGVVGGSEAFF
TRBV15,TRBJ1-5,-,CATSRGWDRVSNQPQHF
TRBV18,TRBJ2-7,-,CASSQGPGEQYF
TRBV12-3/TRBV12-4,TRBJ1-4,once,CASSPGQGPGANEKLFF
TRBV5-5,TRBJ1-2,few,CASSLNRGEGYTF
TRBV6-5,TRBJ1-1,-,CASSFRGLGNTEAFF
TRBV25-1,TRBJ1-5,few,CASSESVGTGLDGQPQHF
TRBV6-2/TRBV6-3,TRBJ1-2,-,CASSYAGQGSSYGYTF
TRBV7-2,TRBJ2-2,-,CASSPARGGVNGELFF
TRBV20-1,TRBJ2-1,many,CSAKVGTGGREQFF
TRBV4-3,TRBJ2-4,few,CASSRTGPSLAKNIQYF
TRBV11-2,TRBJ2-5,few,CASSALQETQYF
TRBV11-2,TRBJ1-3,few,CASSFVSVNTIYF
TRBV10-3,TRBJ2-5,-,CAISEPSAAQYF
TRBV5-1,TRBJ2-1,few,CASSVGLAGGPGDEQFF
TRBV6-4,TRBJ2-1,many,CASSGTSGGANEQFF
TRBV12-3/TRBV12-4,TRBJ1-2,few,CASSFADSKRDGYTF
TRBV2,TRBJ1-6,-,CASSSEFSSYNSPLHF
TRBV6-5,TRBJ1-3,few,CASSYTAVSSGNTIYF
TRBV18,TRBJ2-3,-,CASSGTSGAADTQYF
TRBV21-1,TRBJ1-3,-,CASSKAHETGDSSSGNTIYF
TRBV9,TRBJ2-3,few,CASSVFSTDTQYF
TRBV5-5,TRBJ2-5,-,CASSLWAVETQYF
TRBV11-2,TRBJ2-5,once,CASSLNMRAQETQYF
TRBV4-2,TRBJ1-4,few,CASSPRQGMDEKLFF
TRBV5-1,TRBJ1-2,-,CASSLGGPRDGYTF
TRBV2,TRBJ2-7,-,CASSPSRDITYEQYF
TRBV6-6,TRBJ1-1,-,CASRRTPGMNTEAFF
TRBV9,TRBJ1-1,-,CASSPGTGGLNTEAFF
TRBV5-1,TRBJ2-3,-,CASSLGIVSGSTDTQYF
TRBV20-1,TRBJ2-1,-,CSAKRGASGPEQFF
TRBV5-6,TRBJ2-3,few,CASIYLGLAGGTDTQYF
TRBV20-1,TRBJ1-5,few,CSAALQISNQPQHF
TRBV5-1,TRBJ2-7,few,CASSLGGDRYEQYF
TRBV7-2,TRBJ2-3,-,CASSFGALYTDTQYF
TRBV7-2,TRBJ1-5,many,CASSLTDNQPQHF
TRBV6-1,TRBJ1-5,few,CASRRGYDQPQHF
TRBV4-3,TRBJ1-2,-,CASSQDGSPRGYTF
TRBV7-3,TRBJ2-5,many,CASSPGTSGETQYF
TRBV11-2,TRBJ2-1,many,CASSLGRYNEQFF
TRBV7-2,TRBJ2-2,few,CASSVQGYGELFF
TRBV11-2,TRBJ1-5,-,CASSRSNYQPQHF